The next 16 T cell receptor beta chains were all read from a single sample in a study of blood T cell repertoires in COVID-19 (dated by TCRdb to 2018 to 2020). The method was the immunoSEQ multiplex PCR assay. TCRdb carries this immuneACCESS record with in-frame sequences only. Its versions omit some clonotypes, under half of them owing to an unresolved V gene in the studies checked, with the rest unexplained. Present in this sample are approximately 280,000 clones, roughly 85% of which were seen just once. Jointly, the top ten make up 4.5% to 5.5% of the sample. The sequencing sample was made of peripheral blood. Every receptor here comes from a man aged 45 to 65 with active or convalescent COVID-19.

V gene TRBV27 combines with J gene TRBJ2-1, with 16 bases identical to TRBD2. J was trimmed by 4 bases and V by 0 bases; bases with no gene match: 3. CDR3 length: 18 residues. CDR1 MNHEY and CDR2 SMNVEV come from the germline V gene (reference sequence). CDR3 DNA sequence: TGTGCCAGCAGTTTATCCCCGGGACTAGCGGGAGGGTACAATGAGCAGTTCTTC. This encodes CASSLSPGLAGGYNEQFF.

The CDR3 bases are TGTGCCAGCATTCCCTTCGGAGGGTCAGGACTAGTCCTCCTACAATCCGTCAATGAGCAGTTCTTC. Amino acid sequence: CASIPFGGSGLVLLQSVNEQFF. The chain carries TRBV28 and TRBJ2-1; 7 positions match TRBD2. The CDR3 sequence is 22 residues long. With 7 bases clipped from V and 6 bases from J, the junction kept 33 bases outside the gene matches. Germline V gene data show CDR1 as MDHEN and CDR2 as SYDVKM.

This chain connects TRBV18 to TRBJ1-2; 8 nucleotides match TRBD1. The CDR3 spans 15 residues. CDR1 and CDR2 from the germline V gene are KGHSH and LQKENI. The J segment lost 4 bases and the V segment lost 0 bases, leaving 4 bases of the junction unmatched. The CDR3 DNA reads TGTGCCAGCTCACCACCGGACAGGGTCGCCTATGGCTACACCTTC. Protein product: CASSPPDRVAYGYTF.

V gene TRBV7-6 combines with J gene TRBJ2-7, with D possibly matching TRBD2 (6 bases). Trimming removed 4 bases at V and 6 bases at J, with 10 bases between. The V gene's germline CDR1 is SGHVS and CDR2 FNYEAQ. The CDR3 is 12 residues long. Written as DNA, the CDR3 is TGTGCCAGCAGCTCGCGGGGCGGCGAGCAGTACTTC. Translation: CASSSRGGEQYF.

The V call is TRBV6-5, the J call TRBJ1-2, with D possibly matching TRBD1 (6 bases). Trimming left V 7 bases short and J 2 bases short, with 17 bases between. Germline lookup yields CDR1 MNHEY and CDR2 SVGAGI. CDR3 length: 15 residues. CDR3 protein: CASTSDRPTNYGYTF. The CDR3 region has the DNA TGTGCCAGCACCTCGGACAGACCAACAAACTATGGCTACACCTTC.

The V call is TRBV5-4, the J call TRBJ1-6, with D perhaps matching TRBD1 (5 bases). V lost 4 bases and J 8 bases, leaving 25 bases between the germline ends. The CDR3 is 18 residues long. The germline V gene has CDR1 SGHNT and CDR2 YYREEE (reference sequence). CDR3 in amino acids: CASSQPNMGMQGDSPLHF. The CDR3 coding sequence is TGTGCCAGCAGCCAACCTAATATGGGAATGCAAGGGGATTCACCCCTCCACTTT.

V usage is TRBV11-3 and J usage is TRBJ1-1; 7 nucleotides match TRBD1. V was clipped by 6 bases and J by 1 base; unmatched bases: 8. The germline V gene has CDR1 SGHNT and CDR2 YENEEA. This CDR3 is 15 amino acids long. The DNA of the CDR3 is TGTGCCAGCAGTCCGGGGGGGACAGCGAACACTGAAGCTTTCTTT. Residues: CASSPGGTANTEAFF. The whole variable domain, filled in from reference TRBV11-3 and TRBJ1-1, reads EAGVVQSPRYKIIEKKQPVAFWCNPISGHNTLYWYLQNLGQGPELLIRYENEEAVDDSQLPKDRFSAERLKGVDSTLKIQPAELGDSAVYLCASSPGGTANTEAFFGQGTRLTVV.

The rearrangement links TRBV24-1 to TRBJ2-1; D is uncertain. CDR1 and CDR2 from the germline V gene are KGHDR and SFDVKD. Between the trimmed V and J ends, which lost 3 bases and 8 bases, there was a span of 10 bases. The CDR3 is 13 amino acids. The CDR3 loop is CATSDPTRDEQFF. CDR3 coding DNA: TGTGCCACCAGTGATCCAACCCGGGATGAGCAGTTCTTC.

The sample holds one count of this clone. The rearrangement joins TRBV2 to TRBJ1-5; tentatively, D is TRBD1 (5 bases). V dropped 0 bases and J dropped 9 bases, with 18 bases sitting between them. Germline CDR1 SNHLY, CDR2 FYNNEI. The CDR3 spans 16 residues. The DNA for the CDR3 is TGTGCCAGCAGTGAAGCAGGCAGGGAACGTATCAGGCCCCAGCATTTT. Its protein product is CASSEAGRERIRPQHF.

The gene calls are TRBV6-1 and TRBJ2-4; TRBD1 might be the D (6 bases). The V gene lost 2 bases and the J gene lost 9 bases, with 11 bases spanning the gap. Germline V gene data show CDR1 as MNHNS and CDR2 as SASEGT. The length of the CDR3 is 13 residues. The CDR3 DNA follows: TGTGCCAGCAGTGAACCAGGGGTCGGCATTCAGTACTTC. Translated: CASSEPGVGIQYF.

The chain is built from TRBV5-6 and TRBJ2-3; 7 bases match TRBD1. Germline V lookup: CDR1 SGHDT, CDR2 YYEEEE. The CDR3 is 19 amino acids. The V segment lost 3 bases and the J segment 0 bases; nucleotides outside the gene matches: 16. DNA of the CDR3: TGTGCCAGCAGCTCCGTACAGGGGAAGTACCTAGTAAGCACAGATACGCAGTATTTT. Amino acids: CASSSVQGKYLVSTDTQYF.

This clone was counted between two and nine times. The chain couples TRBV2 to TRBJ1-1; D gene uncertain. The CDR3 is 13 amino acids. V gave up 7 bases and J gave up 0 bases, with 9 bases separating them. In germline, CDR1 is SNHLY, CDR2 FYNNEI. The CDR3 region is CASMSFMNTEAFF. In nucleotides, the CDR3 is TGTGCCAGCATGTCGTTTATGAACACTGAAGCTTTCTTT.

This clone was seen a few times. The J gene is TRBJ2-7, the V gene TRBV27, with TRBD1 matching over 7 bases. V dropped 6 bases and J dropped 4; count of bases not matched to a gene: 9. The CDR3 runs 14 residues. Germline V gene sequence: CDR1 MNHEY, CDR2 SMNVEV (reference sequence). CDR3 sequence: CASRGGQRIYEQYF. The DNA of the CDR3 is TGTGCCAGCAGAGGGGGACAGAGAATTTACGAGCAGTACTTC.

V is TRBV5-1 and J is TRBJ2-7; 7 bases map to TRBD2. The CDR3 is 13 amino acids. Germline CDR1 and CDR2: SGHRS and YFSETQ. The V and J ends lost 7 bases and 4 bases, in that order; junction bases with no gene match: 8. CDR3 residues: CASAPSGPYEQYF. CDR3 DNA: TGCGCCAGCGCCCCTAGCGGCCCTTACGAGCAGTACTTC.

This clone has just one count. This chain links TRBV5-1 with TRBJ2-7; the D gene is possibly TRBD1 (6 bases). With 3 bases removed from V and 3 bases from J, the gap between germline ends came to 10 bases. There are 13 residues in the CDR3. Looked up from germline, CDR1 is SGHRS and CDR2 is YFSETQ. Written as DNA, the CDR3 is TGCGCCAGCAGCTCCGGGACAATCTACGAGCAGTACTTC. Translated: CASSSGTIYEQYF.

The chain has TRBV28 and TRBJ1-1, with unresolved D. The germline CDR1 and CDR2 sequences are MDHEN and SYDVKM. V was trimmed by 1 base and J by 6 bases, leaving 6 bases between them. This CDR3 spans 12 amino acids. In DNA form, the CDR3 reads TGTGCCAGCAGTTTATCGCAGGCTGAAGCTTTCTTT. Translation: CASSLSQAEAFF. Full variable domain (rest looked up from reference TRBV28 and TRBJ1-1): DVKVTQSSRYLVKRTGEKVFLECVQDMDHENMFWYRQDPGLGLRLIYFSYDVKMKEKGDIPEGYSVSREKKERFSLILESASTNQTSMYLCASSLSQAEAFFGQGTRLTVV.